A selection of T cell receptor beta chains follows, all from one sample in a study of T cell changes during pregnancy in multiple sclerosis. Some clones are missing from TCRdb's copy, which holds only in-frame ones; the method was immunoSEQ multiplex PCR. The sample contains around 60,000 clones, about 92% of which appear only once. The sample in question was peripheral blood, obtained in the second trimester of pregnancy. The origin of the receptors is a female donor in good health, enrolled as a control in a pregnancy study. Both conserved end residues are part of each CDR3. Each record gives: clone size, V gene, J gene, D gene, CDR3 protein, CDR3 DNA. A D gene is named only where the DNA matches it firmly. Clone sizes are given selectively: once, few, many, or a class where the clone is expanded.

>once|TRBV18|TRBJ2-7|TRBD2
CASSRKAGTAGYEQYF
TGTGCCAGCTCACGAAAAGCGGGAACGGCTGGCTACGAGCAGTACTTC
>NA|TRBV7-2|TRBJ2-7|TRBD2
CASSLGLAGTREQYF
TGTGCCAGCAGCTTAGGGCTAGCGGGGACAAGGGAGCAGTACTTC
>once|TRBV27|TRBJ2-3|NA
CASSFAAGDLPTPTSTDTQYF
TGTGCCAGCAGTTTTGCCGCAGGGGATCTTCCCACCCCCACCAGCACAGATACGCAGTATTTT
>NA|TRBV5-1|TRBJ2-3|TRBD2
CASSLSLAGGPDTQYF
TGCGCCAGCAGCTTGTCACTAGCGGGGGGGCCAGATACGCAGTATTTT
>NA|TRBV27|TRBJ2-1|NA
CASSFDIRDEQFF
TGTGCCAGCAGTTTCGACATCCGCGATGAGCAGTTCTTC
>NA|TRBV5-1|TRBJ1-1|TRBD1
CASSLSGTGVGTEAFF
TGCGCCAGCAGCTTGTCCGGGACAGGGGTGGGCACTGAAGCTTTCTTT
>NA|TRBV2|TRBJ2-3|TRBD2
CASIWDYTDTQYF
TGTGCCAGCATCTGGGACTACACAGATACGCAGTATTTT
>NA|TRBV19|TRBJ2-6|TRBD2
CASMIAGSGANVLTF
TGTGCCAGTATGATAGCGGGGTCCGGGGCCAACGTCCTGACTTTC
>NA|TRBV7-9|TRBJ2-5|NA
CASSFRQQEETQYF
TGTGCCAGCAGCTTCAGGCAACAGGAAGAGACCCAGTACTTC
>NA|TRBV6-6|TRBJ2-4|TRBD1
CASSNGARGNIQYF
TGTGCCAGCAGTAACGGGGCCAGGGGGAACATTCAGTACTTC
>once|TRBV9|TRBJ2-7|NA
CASSVTPGYEQYF
TGTGCCAGCAGCGTGACTCCGGGTTACGAGCAGTACTTC
>once|TRBV7-9|TRBJ1-1|TRBD1
CASSSGGQMNTEAFF
TGTGCCAGCAGCTCAGGGGGCCAAATGAACACTGAAGCTTTCTTT
>NA|TRBV23-1|TRBJ2-5|TRBD2
CASSQAGGQETQYF
TGCGCCAGCAGTCAAGCGGGAGGGCAAGAGACCCAGTACTTC
>NA|TRBV14|TRBJ2-2|NA
CASSPMGLPNTGELFF
TGTGCCAGCAGCCCCATGGGGCTACCGAACACCGGGGAGCTGTTTTTT
>NA|TRBV27|TRBJ2-2|NA
CASSYNRVTGELFF
TGTGCCAGCAGTTACAACAGGGTTACCGGGGAGCTGTTTTTT
>NA|TRBV11-3|TRBJ2-3|TRBD2
CASSGTRLDTQYF
TGTGCCAGCTCGGGGACTAGGTTAGATACGCAGTATTTT
>NA|TRBV19|TRBJ2-1|NA
CASMGQTPSSYNEQFF
TGTGCCAGTATGGGGCAGACCCCTAGCTCCTACAATGAGCAGTTCTTC
>NA|TRBV6-5|TRBJ2-1|NA
CASSYSPVSYNEQFF
TGTGCCAGCAGTTACTCTCCAGTTTCCTACAATGAGCAGTTCTTC
>NA|TRBV7-9|TRBJ2-3|NA
CASSIGKAGTDTQYF
TGTGCCAGCAGCATCGGGAAGGCTGGTACAGATACGCAGTATTTT
>NA|TRBV10-3|TRBJ2-1|TRBD2
CAISDLAGGTHNEQFF
TGTGCCATCAGTGATCTAGCGGGGGGCACCCACAATGAGCAGTTCTTC
>once|TRBV30|TRBJ1-1|NA
CAWSSLPGRNTEAFF
TGTGCCTGGAGTTCCCTCCCCGGTCGGAACACTGAAGCTTTCTTT
>NA|TRBV27|TRBJ2-2|TRBD1
CASRFRTGASGELFF
TGTGCCAGCAGATTCCGGACAGGGGCGTCCGGGGAGCTGTTTTTT
>once|TRBV6-1|TRBJ1-2|TRBD1
CASSEVSGGGPAQDYGYTF
TGTGCCAGCAGTGAAGTGAGCGGAGGGGGCCCCGCGCAGGACTATGGCTACACCTTC
>NA|TRBV7-9|TRBJ2-2|NA
CASSFNPETGELFF
TGTGCCAGCAGCTTTAATCCTGAGACCGGGGAGCTGTTTTTT
>NA|TRBV5-4|TRBJ2-5|TRBD2
CASSLASGGVHSETQYF
TGTGCCAGCAGCTTAGCTAGCGGGGGGGTACATTCAGAGACCCAGTACTTC
>NA|TRBV5-4|TRBJ2-7|TRBD1
CASSLGGQLRSSYEQYF
TGTGCCAGCAGCTTGGGGGGACAGTTAAGGAGCTCCTACGAGCAGTACTTC
>NA|TRBV7-3|TRBJ2-1|TRBD2
CASSFGGAGYSEQFF
TGTGCCAGCAGTTTCGGGGGGGCGGGGTATTCTGAGCAGTTCTTC
>NA|TRBV19|TRBJ2-1|TRBD2
CASILAGGNEQFF
TGTGCCAGTATTCTAGCGGGAGGCAATGAGCAGTTCTTC
>once|TRBV27|TRBJ2-1|NA
CASSLWGRGLEQFF
TGTGCCAGCAGTTTATGGGGAAGAGGACTAGAGCAGTTCTTC
>NA|TRBV27|TRBJ2-7|NA
CASSPILQFSSSYEQYF
TGTGCCAGCAGTCCTATCCTACAGTTTTCGAGCTCCTACGAGCAGTACTTC
>NA|TRBV2|TRBJ2-6|TRBD1
CASGDRTGANVLTF
TGTGCCAGCGGGGACAGAACTGGGGCCAACGTCCTGACTTTC
>NA|TRBV28|TRBJ2-1|NA
CASSRSLEAYNEQFF
TGTGCCAGCAGTCGCTCCCTCGAGGCTTACAATGAGCAGTTCTTC
>few|TRBV15|TRBJ2-2|NA
CATSRDRESGELFF
TGTGCCACCAGCAGAGATCGGGAGAGCGGGGAGCTGTTTTTT
>NA|TRBV4-1|TRBJ2-1|NA
CASSQDRRAPGNEQFF
TGCGCCAGCAGCCAAGATCGTAGGGCCCCGGGAAATGAGCAGTTCTTC
>NA|TRBV19|TRBJ2-7|TRBD2
CASSSRGLALEDEQYF
TGTGCCAGTAGTTCTCGCGGACTAGCTCTGGAGGACGAGCAGTACTTC
>NA|TRBV7-2|TRBJ2-7|NA
CASSLDFGFVSGYEQYF
TGTGCCAGCAGCTTAGATTTTGGCTTCGTATCCGGGTACGAGCAGTACTTC
>NA|TRBV19|TRBJ1-1|NA
CASSIGQTEAFF
TGTGCCAGTAGTATTGGACAGACTGAAGCTTTCTTT
>NA|TRBV6-5|TRBJ1-2|TRBD1
CASSAGTGIYGYTF
TGTGCCAGCAGCGCCGGGACAGGGATCTATGGCTACACCTTC
>NA|TRBV16|TRBJ2-5|TRBD1
CASSQIVDRELQETQYF
TGTGCCAGCAGCCAAATAGTGGACAGGGAGCTACAAGAGACCCAGTACTTC
>once|TRBV20-1|TRBJ2-1|NA
CSATYGNEQFF
TGCAGTGCTACGTACGGCAATGAGCAGTTCTTC
>NA|TRBV7-8|TRBJ1-3|NA
CASSLLGVYPGNTIYF
TGTGCCAGCAGCTTATTGGGAGTCTATCCTGGAAACACCATATATTTT
>NA|TRBV14|TRBJ2-1|TRBD2
CASSPPGLGLWNEQFF
TGTGCCAGCAGCCCTCCGGGACTAGGACTTTGGAATGAGCAGTTCTTC
>NA|TRBV7-3|TRBJ2-2|TRBD2
CASSRTSGTQLPGELFF
TGTGCCAGCAGCCGGACTAGCGGGACTCAGTTGCCCGGGGAGCTGTTTTTT
>NA|TRBV2|TRBJ2-2|NA
CASSVQTRLDAGELFF
TGTGCCAGCAGCGTTCAGACTAGACTAGACGCCGGGGAGCTGTTTTTT
>NA|TRBV19|TRBJ1-1|NA
CASSIRRGLDTEAFF
TGTGCCAGTAGTATCCGACGGGGTTTGGACACTGAAGCTTTCTTT
>NA|TRBV7-8|TRBJ2-3|NA
CASSPRGSRSNTQYF
TGTGCCAGCAGCCCCCGTGGTAGCCGGTCGAATACGCAGTATTTT
>NA|TRBV18|TRBJ2-7|NA
CASSPPTAYEQYF
TGTGCCAGCTCACCACCCACGGCCTACGAGCAGTACTTC
>NA|TRBV7-9|TRBJ2-3|TRBD2
CASSSKRTSGSLTDTQYF
TGTGCCAGCAGCAGCAAAAGGACTAGCGGGAGTTTGACAGATACGCAGTATTTT
>NA|TRBV7-9|TRBJ1-2|NA
CASSSENRVDGYTF
TGTGCCAGCAGCTCCGAGAACAGGGTCGATGGCTACACCTTC
>NA|TRBV4-2|TRBJ2-1|TRBD2
CASSQESAGDEQFF
TGTGCCAGCAGCCAAGAAAGCGCGGGGGATGAGCAGTTCTTC
>NA|TRBV5-1|TRBJ1-4|TRBD1
CASSPGQLTNEKLFF
TGCGCCAGCAGCCCGGGACAGCTTACTAATGAAAAACTGTTTTTT
>once|TRBV10-3|TRBJ2-7|TRBD2
CAISEDIAGGHYEQYF
TGTGCCATCAGTGAGGATATAGCGGGAGGTCACTACGAGCAGTACTTC
>NA|TRBV9|TRBJ1-2|TRBD1
CASSGRTGGGGYTF
TGTGCCAGCAGCGGAAGGACAGGGGGAGGCGGCTACACCTTC
>NA|TRBV11-1|TRBJ2-5|TRBD1
CASSSRTGLDGTQYF
TGTGCCAGCAGCTCACGGACAGGCCTCGATGGGACCCAGTACTTC
>NA|TRBV6-5|TRBJ1-1|NA
CASSSTGRHPEAFF
TGTGCCAGCAGTTCCACCGGGAGGCACCCTGAAGCTTTCTTT
>NA|TRBV29-1|TRBJ1-1|TRBD1
CSVARGNAEAFF
TGCAGCGTAGCCAGGGGGAACGCTGAAGCTTTCTTT